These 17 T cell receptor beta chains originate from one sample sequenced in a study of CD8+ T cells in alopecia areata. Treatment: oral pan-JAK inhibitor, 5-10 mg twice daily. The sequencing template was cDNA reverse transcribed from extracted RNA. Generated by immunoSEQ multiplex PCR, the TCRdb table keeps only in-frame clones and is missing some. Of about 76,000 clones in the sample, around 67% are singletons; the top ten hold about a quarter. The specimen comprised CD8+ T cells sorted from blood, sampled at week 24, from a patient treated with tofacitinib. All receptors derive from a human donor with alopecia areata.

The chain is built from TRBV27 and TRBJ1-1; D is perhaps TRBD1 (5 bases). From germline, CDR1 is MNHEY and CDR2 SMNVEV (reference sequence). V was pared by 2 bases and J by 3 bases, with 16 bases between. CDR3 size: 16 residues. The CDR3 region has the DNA TGTGCCAGCAGTTTAGAGAGGGGAGGGTTCTACACTGAAGCTTTCTTT. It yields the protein CASSLERGGFYTEAFF.

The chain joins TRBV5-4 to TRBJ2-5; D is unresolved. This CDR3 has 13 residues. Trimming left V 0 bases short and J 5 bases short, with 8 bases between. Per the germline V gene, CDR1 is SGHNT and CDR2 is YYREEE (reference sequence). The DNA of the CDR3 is TGTGCCAGCAGCTTGGAGAGGTGGGAGACCCAGTACTTC. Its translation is CASSLERWETQYF.

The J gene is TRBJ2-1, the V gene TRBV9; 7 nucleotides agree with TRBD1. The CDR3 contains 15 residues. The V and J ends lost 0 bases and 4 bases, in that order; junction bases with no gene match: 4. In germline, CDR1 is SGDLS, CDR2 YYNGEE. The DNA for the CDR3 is TGTGCCAGCAGCGTAGCACAGGGGATATACAATGAGCAGTTCTTC. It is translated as CASSVAQGIYNEQFF. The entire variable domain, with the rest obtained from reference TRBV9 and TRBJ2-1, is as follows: DSGVTQTPKHLITATGQRVTLRCSPRSGDLSVYWYQQSLDQGLQFLIQYYNGEERAKGNILERFSAQQFPDLHSELNLSSLELGDSALYFCASSVAQGIYNEQFFGPGTRLTVL.

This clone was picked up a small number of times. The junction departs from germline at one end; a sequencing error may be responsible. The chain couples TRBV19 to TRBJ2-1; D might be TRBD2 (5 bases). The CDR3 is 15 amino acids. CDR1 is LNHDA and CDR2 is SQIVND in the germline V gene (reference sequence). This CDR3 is CASSMYAGSNNEQFF. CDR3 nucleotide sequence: TGTGCCAGTAGTATGTACGCGGGCTCCAACAATGAGCAGTTCTTC.

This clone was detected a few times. The CDR3 sequence is CASSGTGADGANVLTF. The CDR3 DNA reads as TGTGCCAGCAGCGGGACAGGGGCTGACGGGGCCAACGTCCTGACTTTC. This sequence joins TRBV28 and TRBJ2-6; 10 bases map to TRBD1. V dropped 6 bases and J dropped 4; count of bases not matched to a gene: 6. In germline, CDR1 is MDHEN, CDR2 SYDVKM. The CDR3 totals 16 residues. Together with reference TRBV28 and TRBJ2-6, the CDR3 gives the full variable domain: DVKVTQSSRYLVKRTGEKVFLECVQDMDHENMFWYRQDPGLGLRLIYFSYDVKMKEKGDIPEGYSVSREKKERFSLILESASTNQTSMYLCASSGTGADGANVLTFGAGSRLTVL.

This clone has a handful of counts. For the CDR3, the DNA is TGTGCCAGTAGTATAGACGGGCAGGGGCTGAATGAGCAGTTCTTC. Protein sequence: CASSIDGQGLNEQFF. V is TRBV19 and J is TRBJ2-1; a weak D match, TRBD1 (6 bases). In germline, CDR1 is LNHDA, CDR2 SQIVND (reference sequence). The CDR3 has 15 residues. Trimming cost V 0 bases and J 7 bases, with 13 bases left between them.

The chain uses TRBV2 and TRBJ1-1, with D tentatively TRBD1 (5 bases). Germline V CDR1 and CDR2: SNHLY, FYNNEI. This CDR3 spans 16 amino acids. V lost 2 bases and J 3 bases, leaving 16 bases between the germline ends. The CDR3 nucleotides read TGTGCCAGCAGTGAAAGAGGGGTCCTGGGGCACACTGAAGCTTTCTTT. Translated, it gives CASSERGVLGHTEAFF.

CDR3 region: CASSLSPGLGNNEQFF. The CDR3 bases are TGTGCCAGCAGTTTATCGCCGGGACTAGGAAACAATGAGCAGTTCTTC. The rearrangement links TRBV27 to TRBJ2-1, with 8 bases that match TRBD2. Germline lookup yields CDR1 MNHEY and CDR2 SMNVEV (reference sequence). V dropped 0 bases and J dropped 5; count of bases not matched to a gene: 6. CDR3 size: 16 residues.

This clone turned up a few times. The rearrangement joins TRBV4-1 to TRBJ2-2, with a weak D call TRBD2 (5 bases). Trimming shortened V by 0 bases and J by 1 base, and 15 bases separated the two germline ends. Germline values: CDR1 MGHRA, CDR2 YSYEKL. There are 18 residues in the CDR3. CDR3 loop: CASSQDGLAHLNTGELFF. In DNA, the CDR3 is TGCGCCAGCAGCCAAGACGGGTTAGCGCATCTGAACACCGGGGAGCTGTTTTTT.

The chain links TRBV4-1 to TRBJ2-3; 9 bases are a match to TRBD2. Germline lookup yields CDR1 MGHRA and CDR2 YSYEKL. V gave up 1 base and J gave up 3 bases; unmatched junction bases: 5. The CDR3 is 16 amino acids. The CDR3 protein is CASSQGAGGWTDTQYF. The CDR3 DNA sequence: TGCGCCAGCAGCCAAGGGGCGGGGGGGTGGACAGATACGCAGTATTTT.

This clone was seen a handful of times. The CDR3 DNA reads as TGTGCCTGGAGTGTCCCCACAGGGGGCCAGCCCCAGCATTTT. Its protein is CAWSVPTGGQPQHF. V is TRBV30 and J is TRBJ1-5; the match to TRBD1 covers 9 bases. The CDR3 is 14 residues long. J was trimmed by 7 bases and V by 0 bases; bases with no gene match: 4. CDR1 and CDR2 from the germline V gene are GTSNPN and SVGIG (reference sequence).

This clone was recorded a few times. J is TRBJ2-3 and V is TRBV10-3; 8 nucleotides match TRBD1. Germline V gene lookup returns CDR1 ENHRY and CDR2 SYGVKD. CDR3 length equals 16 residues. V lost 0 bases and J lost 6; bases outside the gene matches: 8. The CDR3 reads CAISESRDRPRDTQYF. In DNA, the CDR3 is TGTGCCATCAGTGAGTCGAGGGACAGGCCACGGGATACGCAGTATTTT.

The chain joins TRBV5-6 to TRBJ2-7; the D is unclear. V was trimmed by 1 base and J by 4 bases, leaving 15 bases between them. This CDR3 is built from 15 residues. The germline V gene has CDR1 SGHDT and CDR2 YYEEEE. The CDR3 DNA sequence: TGTGCCAGCAGCTTGATCGGCGCCCGACGATACGAGCAGTACTTC. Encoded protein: CASSLIGARRYEQYF.

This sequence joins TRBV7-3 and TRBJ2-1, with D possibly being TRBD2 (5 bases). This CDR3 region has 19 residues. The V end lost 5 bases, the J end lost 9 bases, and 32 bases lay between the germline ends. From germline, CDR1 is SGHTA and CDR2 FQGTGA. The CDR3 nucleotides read TGTGCCAGCAGCGCTAGCAACTCCCTCGAAGGTCAACTTTACCCTGAGCAGTTCTTC. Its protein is CASSASNSLEGQLYPEQFF.

CDR3 amino acids: CASSDSARPGRDTQYF. The CDR3 nucleotides are TGTGCCAGCAGTGACTCGGCGCGGCCGGGGAGAGATACGCAGTATTTT. The rearrangement joins TRBV6-4 to TRBJ2-3; D is perhaps TRBD2 (5 bases). There are 16 residues in the CDR3. Germline V gene data show CDR1 as MRHNA and CDR2 as SNTAGT. V was shortened by 0 bases and J by 5 bases, with 15 bases between the two germline ends.

The CDR3 bases are TGTGCCACCTTCGGACTAGCAGGCGAGCAGTACTTC. It yields the protein CATFGLAGEQYF. The chain has TRBV19 and TRBJ2-7; TRBD2 agrees at 8 bases. CDR1 is LNHDA, CDR2 SQIVND, per germline (reference sequence). J was trimmed by 6 bases and V by 10 bases; bases with no gene match: 8. The length of the CDR3 is 12 residues.

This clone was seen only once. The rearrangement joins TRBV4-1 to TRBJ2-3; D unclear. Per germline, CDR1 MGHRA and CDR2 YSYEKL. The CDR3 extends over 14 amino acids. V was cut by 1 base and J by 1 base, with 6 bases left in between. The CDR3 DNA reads TGCGCCAGCAGCCAAGGGCCCCGCACAGATACGCAGTATTTT. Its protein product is CASSQGPRTDTQYF.